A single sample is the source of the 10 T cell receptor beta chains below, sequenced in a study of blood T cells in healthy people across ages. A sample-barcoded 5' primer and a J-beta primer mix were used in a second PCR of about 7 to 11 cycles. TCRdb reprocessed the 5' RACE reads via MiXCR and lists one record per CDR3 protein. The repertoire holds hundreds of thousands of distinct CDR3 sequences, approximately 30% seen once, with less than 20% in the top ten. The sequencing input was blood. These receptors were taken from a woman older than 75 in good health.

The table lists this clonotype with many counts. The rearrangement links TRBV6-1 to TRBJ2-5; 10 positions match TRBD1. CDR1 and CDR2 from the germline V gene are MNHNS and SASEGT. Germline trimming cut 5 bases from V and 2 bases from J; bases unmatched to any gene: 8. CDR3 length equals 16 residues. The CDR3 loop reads CASSPGQGILQETQYF. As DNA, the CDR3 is TGTGCCAGCAGTCCGGGACAGGGGATACTACAAGAGACCCAGTACTTC.

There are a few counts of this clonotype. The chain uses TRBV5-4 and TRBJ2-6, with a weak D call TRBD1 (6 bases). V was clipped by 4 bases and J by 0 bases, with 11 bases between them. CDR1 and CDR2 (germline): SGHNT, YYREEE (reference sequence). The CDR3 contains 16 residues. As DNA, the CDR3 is TGTGCCAGCAGCATCGGACAGACCTCTGGGGCCAACGTCCTGACTTTC. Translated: CASSIGQTSGANVLTF.

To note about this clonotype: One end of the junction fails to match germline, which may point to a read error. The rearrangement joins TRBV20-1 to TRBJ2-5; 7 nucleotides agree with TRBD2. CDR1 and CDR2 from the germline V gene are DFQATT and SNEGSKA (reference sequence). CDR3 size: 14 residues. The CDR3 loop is CSAPRLGGEETQYF. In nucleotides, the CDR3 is TGTAGTGCCCCCCGGCTGGGGGGGGAAGAGACCCAGTACTTC.

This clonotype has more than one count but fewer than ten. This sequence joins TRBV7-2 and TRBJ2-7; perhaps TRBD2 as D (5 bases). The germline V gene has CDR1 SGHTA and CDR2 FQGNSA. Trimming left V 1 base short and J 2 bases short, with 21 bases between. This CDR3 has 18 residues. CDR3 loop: CASSLGPRGGRGAYEQYF. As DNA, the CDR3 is TGTGCCAGCAGCTTAGGCCCCCGAGGCGGGCGCGGAGCCTACGAGCAGTACTTC.

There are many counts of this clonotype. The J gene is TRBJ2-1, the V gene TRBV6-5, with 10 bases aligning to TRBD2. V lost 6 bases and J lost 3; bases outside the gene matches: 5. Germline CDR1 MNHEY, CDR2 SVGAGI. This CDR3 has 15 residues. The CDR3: CASSDGTSDYNEQFF. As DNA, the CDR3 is TGTGCCAGCAGCGACGGGACTAGCGACTACAATGAGCAGTTCTTC.

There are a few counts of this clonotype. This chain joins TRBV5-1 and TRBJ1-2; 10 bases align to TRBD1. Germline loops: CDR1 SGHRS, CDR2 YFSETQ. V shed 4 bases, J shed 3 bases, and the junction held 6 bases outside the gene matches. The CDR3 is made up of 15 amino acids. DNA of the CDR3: TGCGCCAGCAGCAAAGACAGGGGGCGCGACTATGGCTACACCTTC. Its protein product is CASSKDRGRDYGYTF.

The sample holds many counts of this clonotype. In DNA form, the CDR3 reads TGTGCCACCAGCTGGGAGGGTGGTAGGGCCTACAATCAGCCCCAGCATTTT. Translated: CATSWEGGRAYNQPQHF. The V call is TRBV15, the J call TRBJ1-5, with D hard to call. CDR1 and CDR2 (germline): LNHNV, YYDKDF (reference sequence). Trimming removed 5 bases from V and 3 bases from J, with 20 bases in between. This CDR3 has 17 amino acids.

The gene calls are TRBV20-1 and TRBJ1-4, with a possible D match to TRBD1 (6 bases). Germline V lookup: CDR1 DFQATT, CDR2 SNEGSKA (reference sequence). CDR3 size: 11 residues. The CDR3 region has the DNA TGCAGCCCTCAGGGGAAAGAAAAACTGTTTTTT. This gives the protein CSPQGKEKLFF.

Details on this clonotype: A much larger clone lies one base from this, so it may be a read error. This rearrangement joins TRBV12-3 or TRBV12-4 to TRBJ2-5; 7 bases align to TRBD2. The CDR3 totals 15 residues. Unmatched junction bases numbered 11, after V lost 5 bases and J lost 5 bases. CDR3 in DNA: TGTGCCAGCAGTCGACGAGCGGGGAAGGGGGAGACCCAGTACTTC. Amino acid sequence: CASSRRAGKGETQYF.

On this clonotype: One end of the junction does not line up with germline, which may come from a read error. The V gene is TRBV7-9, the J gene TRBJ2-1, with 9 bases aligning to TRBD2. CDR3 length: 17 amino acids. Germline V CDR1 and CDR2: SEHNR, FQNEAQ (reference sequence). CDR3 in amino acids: CASSLPVAGVTSYEQVF. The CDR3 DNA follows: TGTGCCAGCAGCTTACCAGTAGCGGGGGTTACCTCCTATGAGCAGGTCTTC.